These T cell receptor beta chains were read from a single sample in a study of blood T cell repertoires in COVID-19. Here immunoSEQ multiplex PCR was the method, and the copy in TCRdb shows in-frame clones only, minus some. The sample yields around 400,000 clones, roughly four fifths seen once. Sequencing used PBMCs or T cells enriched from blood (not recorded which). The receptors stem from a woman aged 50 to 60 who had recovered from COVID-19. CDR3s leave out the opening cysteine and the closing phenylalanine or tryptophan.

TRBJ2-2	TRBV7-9	ASSHTPSGELF
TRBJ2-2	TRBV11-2	ASSLVAGDGELF
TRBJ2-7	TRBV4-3	ASSQTGLAPQGEQY
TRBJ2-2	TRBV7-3	ASSSPPTTGELF
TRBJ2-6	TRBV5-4	ASRGLSGANVLT
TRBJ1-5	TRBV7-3	ASSKDSDQPQH
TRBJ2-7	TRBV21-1	ASSNRLGGYDLCEQY
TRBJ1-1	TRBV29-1	SASTGRVETEAF
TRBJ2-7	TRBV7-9	ASSSGGGSYEQY
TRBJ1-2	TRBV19	ASSPGRRYGYT
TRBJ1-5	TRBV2	ASNRQGSQPQH
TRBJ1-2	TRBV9	ASSAGPQAVGYGYT
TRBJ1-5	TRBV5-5	ASSFRDRDQPQH
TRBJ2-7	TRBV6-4	ASSEQGSGEQY
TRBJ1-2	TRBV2	ASRFEMLLRDTNGYT
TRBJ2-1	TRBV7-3	ASSQTGLLNGEQF
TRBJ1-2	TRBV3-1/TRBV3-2	ASSNRAGTDYGYT
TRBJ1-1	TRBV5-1	ASSITAGVDTEAF
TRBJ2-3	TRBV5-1	ASSLDSDNPKY
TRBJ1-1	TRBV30	AWTRQSNTEAF
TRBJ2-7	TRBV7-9	ASSLTPPTGGYEQY
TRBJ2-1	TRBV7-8	ASSLRVSLEQF
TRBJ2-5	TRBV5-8	ASSRTGYETQY
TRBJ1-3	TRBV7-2	ASSSVAAGLGTGNTIY
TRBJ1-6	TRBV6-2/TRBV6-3	ASSSTAATLH
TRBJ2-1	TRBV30	AWSRDRGLGGQF
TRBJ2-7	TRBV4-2	ASSQDLAVSYEQY
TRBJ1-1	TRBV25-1	ASSRQGRAEAF
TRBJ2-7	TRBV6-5	ASHGQGQYEQY
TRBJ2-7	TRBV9	ASSVEWTSGSEQY
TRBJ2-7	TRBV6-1	ASSEGGRGRSQY
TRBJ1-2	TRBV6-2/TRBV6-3	ASSYSQGLGYT
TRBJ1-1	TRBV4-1	ASSQPGTGDTEAF
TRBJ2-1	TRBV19	ASSNKRDNEQF
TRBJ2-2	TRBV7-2	ASSLAGGVTGELF
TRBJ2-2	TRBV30	AWRVGRRRHRGAV
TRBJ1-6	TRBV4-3	ASSQDRKGGSPLH
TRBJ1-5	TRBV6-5	ASGIRGSNQPQH
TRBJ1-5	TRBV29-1	SVAREGNQPQH
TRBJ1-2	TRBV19	ASRAGDYGYT
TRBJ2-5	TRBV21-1	ASSKSLAERGETQY
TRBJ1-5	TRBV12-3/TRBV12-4	ASTLSGYQPQH
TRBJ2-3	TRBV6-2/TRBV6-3	ASSFPQRGGTDTQY
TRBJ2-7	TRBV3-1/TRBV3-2	ASSQDGLAGAYEQY
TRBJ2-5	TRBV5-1	ASSREGLAGETQY
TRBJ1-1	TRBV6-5	ASKPLNTEAF
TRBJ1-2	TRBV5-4	ASTQRGNPSGYT
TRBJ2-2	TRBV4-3	ASGGRDTGELF